Here is one TCR beta chain with its context. Its antigen is not known. The sequenced template was RNA, covering the TCR beta CDR3 region. HTBI-primed RT-PCR formed the first round, and a multiplex PCR formed the second. From the multiplex PCR reads, TCRdb called clonotypes with MiXCR, one entry per CDR3 protein. The sample carries hundreds of thousands of distinct CDR3 sequences, roughly 41% recorded once. The data stem from a study of Graves' ophthalmopathy and Graves' hyperthyroidism. Study as a whole: Peripheral blood (taken before any treatment) was collected at initial diagnosis. Study-level findings and limits: Cross-validated, the 13-signature model showed 87.88%/81.08% sensitivity/specificity, and 80%/75% in the test set. In blood appeared most of the expanded thyroid clonotypes whose frequency exceeded 0.001.

Orbital computed tomography and thyroid ultrasound, along with TRAb, serum thyroxine and clinical symptoms, underpinned diagnosis. V lost 1 base to trimming and J lost 3 bases, with 16 bases between them. The CDR3 contains 16 residues. Germline V gene sequence: CDR1 MGHDK, CDR2 SYGVNS. This clonotype was obtained from an adult man with Graves' ophthalmopathy. The chain recombines TRBV25-1 with TRBJ2-7; perhaps TRBD2 as D (5 bases). Sequencing input: peripheral blood. CDR3 region: CASSESMGTGDYEQYF. Here the CDR3 DNA reads TGTGCCAGCAGTGAATCCATGGGCACCGGGGACTACGAGCAGTACTTC.